Presented here are 16 T cell receptor beta chains from one specimen sequenced in a study of blood T cell repertoires in COVID-19. Libraries were prepared by immunoSEQ multiplex PCR; TCRdb keeps only in-frame clonotypes and omits some of them. The profile shows 240,000 or so clones, roughly 82% of them singletons. Material for sequencing was PBMCs or T cells enriched from blood (not recorded which). The source is a woman between 45 and 65 years old who had recovered from COVID-19.

V and J are TRBV7-3 and TRBJ2-1; perhaps TRBD2 as D (5 bases). The germline CDR1 and CDR2 sequences are SGHTA and FQGTGA. The CDR3 is 15 residues long. V shed 2 bases and J shed 6 bases, with 14 bases lying between them. CDR3: CASSLEAGTGNEQFF. CDR3 sequence (DNA): TGTGCCAGCAGCTTAGAGGCGGGTACGGGCAATGAGCAGTTCTTC.

The CDR3 sequence is CASSSTGGPTEAFF. The CDR3 nucleotides are TGTGCCAGCAGTTCCACAGGGGGCCCCACTGAAGCTTTCTTT. This chain uses TRBV27 with TRBJ1-1; 9 bases agree with TRBD1. Germline CDR1 MNHEY, CDR2 SMNVEV (reference sequence). With 4 bases clipped from V and 4 bases from J, the junction kept 4 bases outside the gene matches. The CDR3 totals 14 residues.

V gene TRBV7-9 combines with J gene TRBJ2-7; 7 bases map to TRBD1. V was clipped by 1 base and J by 4 bases; unmatched bases: 10. Germline V gene data show CDR1 as SEHNR and CDR2 as FQNEAQ (reference sequence). This CDR3 is built from 16 residues. The CDR3, as DNA: TGTGCCAGCAGCTTAGGGGACAGAGTAAAGGCATACGAGCAGTACTTC. This gives the protein CASSLGDRVKAYEQYF.

The rearrangement joins TRBV4-1 to TRBJ2-1, with 7 bases fitting TRBD1. Germline loops: CDR1 MGHRA, CDR2 YSYEKL. The CDR3 has 15 residues. V shed 4 bases, J shed 2 bases, and the junction held 5 bases outside the gene matches. The CDR3 bases are TGCGCCAGCAGCCTCGGGACAGCACCCTACAATGAGCAGTTCTTC. It is translated as CASSLGTAPYNEQFF.

This sequence joins TRBV6-5 and TRBJ1-5; 7 bases agree with TRBD1. The germline gives CDR1 MNHEY, CDR2 SVGAGI. This CDR3 is 13 amino acids long. Trimming removed 5 bases from V and 7 bases from J; junction bases left unmatched: 5. In DNA form, the CDR3 reads TGTGCCAGCAGTCCAGGGGGTAGCCAGCCCCAGCATTTT. It encodes CASSPGGSQPQHF.

The chain links TRBV11-1 to TRBJ2-3; possible D gene TRBD1, 6 bases. Per germline, CDR1 SGHAT and CDR2 FQDESV (reference sequence). The CDR3 sequence is 16 residues long. Trimming stripped 5 bases from V and 2 bases from J, with 17 bases between. CDR3 bases: TGTGCCAGCAGCCAAAGGTCAGGGGTGAACACAGATACGCAGTATTTT. It translates to CASSQRSGVNTDTQYF.

In its sample, this clone was seen a few times. This sequence joins TRBV7-2 and TRBJ2-1, with 14 bases identical to TRBD2. With 3 bases clipped from V and 11 bases from J, the junction kept 6 bases outside the gene matches. CDR3 size: 15 residues. Germline V CDR1 and CDR2: SGHTA, FQGNSA. CDR3 sequence (DNA): TGTGCCAGCAGCTTCGGGACTAGCGGGAGTTACAAGCAGTTCTTC. It yields the protein CASSFGTSGSYKQFF. Full variable domain (remainder filled in from reference TRBV7-2 and TRBJ2-1): GAGVSQSPSNKVTEKGKDVELRCDPISGHTALYWYRQSLGQGLEFLIYFQGNSAPDKSGLPSDRFSAERTGGSVSTLTIQRTQQEDSAVYLCASSFGTSGSYKQFFGPGTRLTVL.

V usage is TRBV28 and J usage is TRBJ1-5; 7 bases align to TRBD1. The V and J ends lost 6 bases and 8 bases, in that order; junction bases with no gene match: 13. The germline V gene encodes CDR1 MDHEN and CDR2 SYDVKM. The CDR3 is 15 amino acids. For the CDR3, the DNA is TGTGCCAGCAGGACGACCGACAGGGCAACTGAGCCCCAGCATTTT. It translates to CASRTTDRATEPQHF.

This chain uses TRBV5-5 with TRBJ1-1; possibly TRBD1 for D (6 bases). Germline CDR1 and CDR2: SGHKS and YYEKEE (reference sequence). With 4 bases removed from V and 0 bases from J, the gap between germline ends came to 13 bases. The CDR3 length is 15 residues. The CDR3, as DNA: TGTGCCAGCAGCCTTGGAAACAGGGTGAACACTGAAGCTTTCTTT. The encoded protein is CASSLGNRVNTEAFF.

This chain uses TRBV7-9 with TRBJ1-2; TRBD1 matches 8 bases. CDR1 is SEHNR, CDR2 FQNEAQ, per germline (reference sequence). The CDR3 is 16 amino acids. V trimming: 7 bases; J trimming: 2 bases; junction bases outside the gene matches: 12. CDR3 protein: CASNTPTGAENYGYTF. The CDR3 bases are TGTGCCAGCAATACCCCGACAGGGGCTGAGAACTATGGCTACACCTTC.

The genes are TRBV10-2 and TRBJ1-4; D remains ambiguous. The CDR3 runs to 14 residues. CDR1 and CDR2 from the germline V gene are WSHSY and SAAADI. Deletions cut 7 bases from V and 4 bases from J, with 13 bases between. This CDR3 reads CASMRERSNEKLFF. As DNA, the CDR3 is TGCGCCAGCATGAGGGAGAGGAGTAATGAAAAACTGTTTTTT.

This rearrangement joins TRBV29-1 to TRBJ1-1; 8 nucleotides align to TRBD1. The V gene's germline CDR1 is SQVTM and CDR2 ANQGSEA. V was clipped by 7 bases and J by 10 bases; unmatched bases: 5. The CDR3 extends over 10 amino acids. The CDR3 spells CSASDRGAFF. CDR3 nucleotides: TGCAGCGCCTCCGACAGGGGAGCTTTCTTT.

In its sample, this clone was seen once. The J gene is TRBJ2-5, the V gene TRBV11-3, with TRBD2 as a possible D gene (5 bases). The CDR3 loop spans 12 amino acids. Trimming removed 5 bases at V and 7 bases at J, with 11 bases between. CDR1 SGHNT and CDR2 YENEEA come from the germline V gene. The CDR3 region has the DNA TGTGCCAGCAGCACCGCTCGGGGGACCCAGTACTTC. Amino acid sequence: CASSTARGTQYF. The whole variable domain, filled in from reference TRBV11-3 and TRBJ2-5, reads EAGVVQSPRYKIIEKKQPVAFWCNPISGHNTLYWYLQNLGQGPELLIRYENEEAVDDSQLPKDRFSAERLKGVDSTLKIQPAELGDSAVYLCASSTARGTQYFGPGTRLLVL.

A single count supports this clone. This chain links TRBV7-2 with TRBJ2-3, with 7 bases identical to TRBD2. Losses at the gene ends were 1 base for V and 4 bases for J; bases not matched to a gene: 5. The germline gives CDR1 SGHTA, CDR2 FQGNSA. The CDR3 loop spans 15 amino acids. The CDR3 is CASSLGGRLSDTQYF. CDR3 DNA sequence: TGTGCCAGCAGCTTAGGCGGGAGACTGTCAGATACGCAGTATTTT.

This chain links TRBV6-5 with TRBJ1-5; 8 nucleotides agree with TRBD1. Trimming cost V 6 bases and J 7 bases; bases outside gene matches: 8. Germline V gene data show CDR1 as MNHEY and CDR2 as SVGAGI. This CDR3 has 14 amino acids. Here the CDR3 DNA reads TGTGCCAGCAGCCCGACAGGGGTCAGGCAGCCCCAGCATTTT. Residues: CASSPTGVRQPQHF.

The J gene is TRBJ1-1, the V gene TRBV18; D unclear. V shed 2 bases and J shed 5 bases, with 24 bases lying between them. The CDR3 consists of 18 residues. Germline V gene sequence: CDR1 KGHSH, CDR2 LQKENI. CDR3 protein: CASSPVKFELAQVTEAFF. The CDR3, as DNA: TGTGCCAGCTCACCAGTTAAGTTTGAGCTGGCGCAGGTTACTGAAGCTTTCTTT.